The present T cell receptor (beta chain) was sequenced within a study of CD8 T cells in Susac syndrome. RNA was extracted with the RNeasy kit, and a quantity of about 0.45 to 1 ug was reverse transcribed using random hexamers. MiXCR, run by TCRdb on the immunoSEQ multiplex PCR reads, gives a single entry per CDR3 protein. The table shows about 200,000 distinct CDR3 sequences, with roughly 95% occurring only once. The CDR3 loop spans 16 amino acids. V lost 4 bases and J lost 1; bases outside the gene matches: 6. CDR1 and CDR2 from the germline V gene are LGHDT and YNNKEL (reference sequence). The receptor was isolated from a human donor with multiple sclerosis. Material for sequencing was CD4+ T cells from PBMCs. The chain combines TRBV3-1 with TRBJ2-1; TRBD1 aligns across 8 bases. For the CDR3, the DNA is TGTGCCAGCAGCCGCCCTCGGACAGGGTCCTACAATGAGCAGTTCTTC. Amino acids: CASSRPRTGSYNEQFF.